This record looks at one T cell receptor (beta chain) sequence and its context. This entry comes from a study of blood T cell repertoires in COVID-19. Trimming took 5 bases from V and 8 from J, leaving 9 bases between them. This CDR3 region has 11 residues. CDR1 is MDHEN and CDR2 is SYDVKM in the germline V gene. Repertoires were generated with immunoSEQ multiplex PCR, while TCRdb's copy carries only in-frame clones and drops some. This sample has a few hundred thousand clones, with roughly 88% found just once. This clonotype was sampled from a woman in her 50s who had recovered from COVID-19. The sample was PBMCs or T cells enriched from blood (not recorded which). This chain connects TRBV28 to TRBJ1-1, with D hard to call. The CDR3 sequence is CASSQPGEAFF. The CDR3 coding sequence is TGTGCCAGCAGTCAGCCAGGAGAAGCTTTCTTT.